The 7 T cell receptor beta chains presented below share a single source sample, sequenced in a study of blood T cells in healthy people across ages. Sample-barcoded 5' priming and a J-beta primer mix drove a second PCR of roughly 6 to 12 cycles. One entry per CDR3 protein results from TCRdb running MiXCR on the 5' RACE reads. This table has around 1.5 million distinct CDR3 sequences, roughly 32% appearing once. Sequenced: blood. The receptors were gathered from a woman aged 25 to 39 in good health.

The chain recombines TRBV14 with TRBJ1-2, with D possibly TRBD1 on 6 matching bases. V lost 4 bases and J lost 8, with 14 bases in between. The CDR3 has 13 residues. The germline gives CDR1 SGHDN, CDR2 FVKESK. DNA for the CDR3: TGTGCCAGCAGCCTCCTTGTGGGGGCCGGCTACACCTTC. Translated: CASSLLVGAGYTF.

Worth noting for this clonotype: The CDR3 end shows no conserved phenylalanine or tryptophan, and so a read error is likely. The chain combines TRBV5-1 with TRBJ2-7; 10 nucleotides align to TRBD1. CDR3 length equals 14 residues. The germline CDR1 and CDR2 sequences are SGHRS and YFSETQ. V gave up 2 bases and J gave up 4 bases; unmatched junction bases: 3. The CDR3 DNA sequence: TGCGCCAGCAGCTTTGGGACAGGGGATTACGAGCAGTACTTA. The encoded protein is CASSFGTGDYEQYL.

The chain recombines TRBV11-2 with TRBJ2-1; TRBD2 matches 7 bases. CDR1 is SGHAT and CDR2 is FQNNGV in the germline V gene. With 5 bases clipped from V and 7 bases from J, the junction kept 8 bases outside the gene matches. CDR3 length equals 14 residues. CDR3 sequence (DNA): TGTGCCAGCAGCGGGGGGGGTTTTGGGAATGAGCAGTTCTTC. Translating gives CASSGGGFGNEQFF.

The V and J genes are TRBV28 and TRBJ2-1, with 7 bases that match TRBD2. This CDR3 contains 14 residues. The germline CDR1 and CDR2 sequences are MDHEN and SYDVKM. V shed 8 bases, J shed 0 bases, and the junction held 4 bases outside the gene matches. The CDR3, as DNA: TGTGCCAGCCTAGCGGACCTCTCCTACAATGAGCAGTTCTTC. This sequence encodes CASLADLSYNEQFF.

The rearrangement links TRBV12-3 or TRBV12-4 to TRBJ1-5; D gene unclear. CDR3 length equals 17 residues. V lost 3 bases to trimming and J lost 2 bases, with 17 bases between them. In DNA form, the CDR3 reads TGTGCCAGCAGTTTCAGGTTAGGGTTCGGAGGCAATCAGCCCCAGCATTTT. Protein product: CASSFRLGFGGNQPQHF.

This clonotype has a count of ten or more. The J gene is TRBJ2-1, the V gene TRBV7-2; D not certain. V was trimmed by 1 base and J by 9 bases, leaving 4 bases between them. The CDR3 covers 11 residues. Germline-derived CDR1 and CDR2 are SGHTA and FQGNSA. CDR3 sequence (DNA): TGTGCCAGCAGCTTAGTTACTGAGCAGTTCTTC. Translation: CASSLVTEQFF.

The chain uses TRBV3-1 and TRBJ2-5; TRBD2 aligns across 9 bases. CDR1 LGHDT and CDR2 YNNKEL come from the germline V gene (reference sequence). V gave up 0 bases and J gave up 6 bases; unmatched junction bases: 8. This CDR3 spans 16 amino acids. The CDR3 spells CASSQDVTSGFQTQYF. The CDR3 bases are TGTGCCAGCAGCCAAGATGTGACTAGCGGCTTTCAGACCCAGTACTTC.